This TCR beta chain was sequenced during a study of identifying expanded T cells in peripheral blood. TCRdb keeps only in-frame clones here, not all; method: immunoSEQ multiplex PCR. The sample records some 75,000 clones, around 90% being singletons. Healthy donors had no documented immune events, such as infections, while sampled. This receptor was identified in a person aged 18 to 69 in good health. The specimen sequenced was blood.

The chain's CDR3 is CASSLRPPDYEQYF. CDR3 DNA: TGTGCCAGCAGCTTACGGCCCCCTGACTACGAGCAGTACTTC. V is TRBV7-9 and J is TRBJ2-7, with D unresolved. CDR1 is SEHNR, CDR2 FQNEAQ, per germline (reference sequence). The V end was cut by 2 bases, the J end by 3 bases, with 11 bases between. The CDR3 has 14 residues.